This T cell receptor beta chain was sequenced for a study of vaccination effects on CD4 cells after COVID-19. Study-level background: Peptides at roughly 10 ug/ml and IL-2 at about 9.2 IU/ml were added to more than 1.5 million PBMC per well. General study findings and limits: Healthy vaccinees showed cross-reactivity with common cold coronaviruses in only 1 of 255 vaccine-induced clones.

Profiling relied on immunoSEQ multiplex PCR, and the TCRdb table lists in-frame clones only, not all of them. The sample has 35,000 to 40,000 clones, 65% to 75% seen once. Subsequent to about 10 days of culture, CD4+ T cells were isolated. Recipients of the vaccine had no prior SARS-CoV-2 infection and negative nucleocapsid antibodies. Half the medium was replaced with IL-2 medium on days 3 and 7. A remark on this clone: Its specificity is not known.

Per the germline V gene, CDR1 is KGHDR and CDR2 is SFDVKD. The CDR3 runs to 17 residues. The V end was cut by 4 bases, the J end by 4 bases, with 22 bases between. The chain is built from TRBV24-1 and TRBJ2-7; possible D gene TRBD2, 5 bases. This receptor was obtained from a human donor who received a COVID-19 vaccine. Sequences were derived from CD4+ T cells from PBMCs cultured without peptide, sampled before COVID-19 vaccination. CDR3 sequence reads: CATSESPQAGGVYEQYF. CDR3 DNA sequence: TGTGCCACCAGTGAGTCCCCCCAGGCGGGCGGCGTTTACGAGCAGTACTTC.